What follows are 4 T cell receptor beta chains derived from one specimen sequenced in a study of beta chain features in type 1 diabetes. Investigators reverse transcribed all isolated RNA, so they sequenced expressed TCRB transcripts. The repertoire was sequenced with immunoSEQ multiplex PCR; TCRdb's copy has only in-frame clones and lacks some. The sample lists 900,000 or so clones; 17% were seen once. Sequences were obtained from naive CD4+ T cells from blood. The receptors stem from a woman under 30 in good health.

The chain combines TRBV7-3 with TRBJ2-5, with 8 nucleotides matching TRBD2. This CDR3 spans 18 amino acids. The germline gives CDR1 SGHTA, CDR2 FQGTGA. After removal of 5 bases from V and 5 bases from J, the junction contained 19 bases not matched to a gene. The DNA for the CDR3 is TGTGCCAGCAGCATATTCCCGGGACTAGAAGTCGATCGGGAGACCCAGTACTTC. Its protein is CASSIFPGLEVDRETQYF.

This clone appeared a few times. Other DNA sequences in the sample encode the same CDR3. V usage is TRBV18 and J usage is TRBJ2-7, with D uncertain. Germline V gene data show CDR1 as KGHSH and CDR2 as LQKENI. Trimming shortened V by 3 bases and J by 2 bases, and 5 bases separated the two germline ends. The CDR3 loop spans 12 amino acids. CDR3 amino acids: CASSPSPYEQYF. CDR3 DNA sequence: TGTGCCAGCTCACCGTCTCCCTACGAGCAGTACTTC.

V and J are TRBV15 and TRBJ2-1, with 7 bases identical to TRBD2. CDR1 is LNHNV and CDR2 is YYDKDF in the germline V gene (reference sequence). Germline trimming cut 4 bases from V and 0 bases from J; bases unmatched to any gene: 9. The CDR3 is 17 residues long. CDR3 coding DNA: TGTGCCACCAGCAAAAATATCGGGGGGAGCTCCTACAATGAGCAGTTCTTC. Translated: CATSKNIGGSSYNEQFF.

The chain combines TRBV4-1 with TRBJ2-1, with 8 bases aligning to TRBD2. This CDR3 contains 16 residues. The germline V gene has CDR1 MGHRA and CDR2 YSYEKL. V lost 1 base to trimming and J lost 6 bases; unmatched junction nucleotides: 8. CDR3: CASSQGQGLGFNEQFF. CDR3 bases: TGCGCCAGCAGCCAAGGGCAGGGACTAGGTTTCAATGAGCAGTTCTTC.